This record covers a single T cell receptor (beta chain). Antigen: not known. In the authors' workflow: Lowest detectable productive clonotype frequency was 2.59 x 10-5. Sequencing was performed with immunoSEQ multiplex PCR; in TCRdb, only in-frame clones are kept and a portion is missing. D and trimming come from the DNA, and the V and J calls and clone size come from that table. The data hold 45,000 or so clones, with 65% to 90% observed a single time. The source of the sample is a study of STAT5B mutations in CD4+ large granular lymphocyte leukemia. Study findings and constraints: The CD4+ versus CD8+ T-LGLL clonality difference may reflect limited sample size.

V was trimmed by 2 bases and J by 9 bases, leaving 19 bases between them. The CDR3 extends over 15 amino acids. Germline loops: CDR1 MDHEN, CDR2 SYDVKM. V and J are TRBV28 and TRBJ1-2; a possible D gene is TRBD1 (5 bases). Sequencing was performed on CD4+ T cells from blood buffy coats. The sequence came from a human donor in good health. The CDR3 nucleotides are TGTGCCAGCAGTTTAGGGCCAGGGAGAGTGCATAGCTACACCTTC. It is translated as CASSLGPGRVHSYTF.